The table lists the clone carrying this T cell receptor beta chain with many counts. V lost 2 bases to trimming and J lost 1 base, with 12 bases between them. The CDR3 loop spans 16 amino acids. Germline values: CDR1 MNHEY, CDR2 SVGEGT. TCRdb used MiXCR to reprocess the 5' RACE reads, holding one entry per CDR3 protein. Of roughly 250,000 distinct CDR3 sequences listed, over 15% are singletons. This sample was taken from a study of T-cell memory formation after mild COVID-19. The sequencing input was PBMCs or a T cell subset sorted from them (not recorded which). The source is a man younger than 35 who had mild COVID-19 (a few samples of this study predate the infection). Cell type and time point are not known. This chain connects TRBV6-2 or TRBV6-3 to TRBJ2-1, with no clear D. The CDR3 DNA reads TGTGCCAGCAGTTACCGGATGGATAAGTCCTACAATGAGCAGTTCTTC. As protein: CASSYRMDKSYNEQFF.